The sequence of this T cell receptor beta chain was determined in a study of blood T cell repertoires in COVID-19. Study overall: Acute-phase and convalescent COVID-19 samples originated in the United States, Italy and Spain.

The repertoire was sequenced with immunoSEQ multiplex PCR; TCRdb's copy has only in-frame clones and lacks some. The profile shows roughly 430,000 clones, roughly 84% of them singletons. The V gene's germline CDR1 is SEHNR and CDR2 FQNEAQ (reference sequence). Germline trimming cut 3 bases from V and 0 bases from J; bases unmatched to any gene: 8. The CDR3 totals 17 residues. In assigning cohorts, the study relied on participant-reported clinical history. The chain uses TRBV7-9 and TRBJ1-1; 9 bases fit TRBD1. This TCR derives from a woman aged 18-35 years who had been exposed to COVID-19. The material sequenced was PBMCs or T cells enriched from blood (not recorded which). CDR3: CASSLGPGQGMNTEAFF. The CDR3 DNA follows: TGTGCCAGCAGCTTGGGACCGGGACAGGGTATGAACACTGAAGCTTTCTTT. Looking up the rest from reference TRBV7-9 and TRBJ1-1 gives the full variable domain: DTGVSQNPRHKITKRGQNVTFRCDPISEHNRLYWYRQTLGQGPEFLTYFQNEAQLEKSRLLSDRFSAERPKGSFSTLEIQRTEQGDSAMYLCASSLGPGQGMNTEAFFGQGTRLTVV.